A selection of T cell receptor beta chains follows, all from one sample in a study of blood T cell repertoires in COVID-19. Libraries were prepared by immunoSEQ multiplex PCR; TCRdb keeps only in-frame clonotypes and omits some of them. This sample yields over 150,000 clones, of which around 85% are seen a single time; 6.2% belongs to the top ten. Material for sequencing was PBMCs or T cells enriched from blood (not recorded which). The receptor set was obtained from a man in his forties or fifties who had recovered from COVID-19. Each CDR3 is given with its conserved first and last residue. Fields, in order: clone size, J gene, D gene, V gene, CDR3 protein, CDR3 DNA. The D gene is left open where the match is weak. Rows may omit the clone size; those that give it use once, few, many or a size class.

NA,TRBJ1-1,TRBD1,TRBV11-3,CASSLTRTGTEAFF,TGTGCCAGCAGCTTAACGCGGACAGGGACTGAAGCTTTCTTT
NA,TRBJ2-1,TRBD1,TRBV7-8,CASSRGGPEQFF,TGTGCCAGCAGTCGAGGGGGCCCTGAGCAGTTCTTC
NA,TRBJ1-5,NA,TRBV12-5,CATSTGYSNQPQHF,TGTGCTACCTCCACAGGGTACAGCAATCAGCCCCAGCATTTT
NA,TRBJ1-5,TRBD1,TRBV27,CASSLRQGANQPQHF,TGTGCCAGCAGTTTACGACAGGGGGCGAATCAGCCCCAGCATTTT
few,TRBJ1-6,NA,TRBV27,CASGSAVDISYNSPLHF,TGTGCCAGTGGTTCTGCAGTGGACATCTCCTATAATTCACCCCTCCACTTT
NA,TRBJ1-2,NA,TRBV4-2,CASSQVEVDNYGYTF,TGTGCCAGCAGCCAAGTCGAGGTGGATAACTATGGCTACACCTTC
NA,TRBJ2-1,TRBD2,TRBV15,CATSWGLAFTSSYNEQFF,TGTGCCACCAGCTGGGGACTAGCGTTTACTAGCTCCTACAATGAGCAGTTCTTC
NA,TRBJ2-1,TRBD2,TRBV7-3,CASSLGGVGLAGHNEQFF,TGTGCCAGCAGCTTAGGTGGGGTAGGGCTAGCGGGACATAATGAGCAGTTCTTC
NA,TRBJ2-1,TRBD2,TRBV9,CASSVDGTNNEQFF,TGTGCCAGCAGCGTAGATGGGACTAACAATGAGCAGTTCTTC
NA,TRBJ2-1,NA,TRBV7-3,CASSRSSSGEQFF,TGTGCCAGCAGCCGTAGTTCTAGTGGTGAGCAGTTCTTC
NA,TRBJ2-3,NA,TRBV29-1,CSVGGVGRGPDTQYF,TGCAGCGTTGGAGGGGTGGGCAGGGGTCCAGATACGCAGTATTTT